This TCR beta chain is drawn from a study of cytomegalovirus exposure and HLA in healthy donors. Trimming took off 5 bases at V and 3 bases at J, with 14 bases between the two ends. Looked up from germline, CDR1 is SEHNR and CDR2 is FQNEAQ (reference sequence). The CDR3 is 14 amino acids. PCR involved 60 Vbeta and 13 Jbeta primers. The data were produced by immunoSEQ multiplex PCR, yet TCRdb's version contains in-frame clones alone and is incomplete. The data hold roughly 250,000 clones, with about 80% observed a single time. Whole-study findings and limits: In a later analysis, TCR association rates varied by HLA locus: DRB1 most, HLA-C fewest.

Concerning this clone itself: What it binds is unknown.

The TCR originated in a girl aged 2-10 years in good health and CMV-seronegative. This chain uses TRBV7-9 with TRBJ2-7; possible D gene TRBD2, 6 bases. The sequenced material came from PBMCs. Here the CDR3 reads CASSPTGGIYEQYF. The CDR3 nucleotides read TGTGCCAGCAGCCCAACCGGGGGAATCTACGAGCAGTACTTC.